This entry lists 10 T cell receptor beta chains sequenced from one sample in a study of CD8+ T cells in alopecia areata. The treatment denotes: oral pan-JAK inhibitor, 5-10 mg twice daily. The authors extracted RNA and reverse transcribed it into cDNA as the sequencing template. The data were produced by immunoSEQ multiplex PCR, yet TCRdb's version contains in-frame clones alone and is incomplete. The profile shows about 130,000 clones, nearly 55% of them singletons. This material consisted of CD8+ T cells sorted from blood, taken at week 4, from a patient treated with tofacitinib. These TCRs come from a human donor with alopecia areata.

The CDR3 loop is CASSAEGGRYEQYF. CDR3 in DNA: TGTGCCAGCAGCGCCGAGGGGGGGCGATACGAGCAGTACTTC. The V call is TRBV9, the J call TRBJ2-7; weak D call: TRBD2 (7 bases). This CDR3 comprises 14 residues. The V end was cut by 3 bases, the J end by 4 bases, with 14 bases between. In germline, CDR1 is SGDLS, CDR2 YYNGEE.

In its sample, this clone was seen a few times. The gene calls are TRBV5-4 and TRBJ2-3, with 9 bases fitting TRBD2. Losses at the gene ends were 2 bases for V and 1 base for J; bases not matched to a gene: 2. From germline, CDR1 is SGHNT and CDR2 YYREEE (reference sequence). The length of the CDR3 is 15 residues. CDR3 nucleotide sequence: TGTGCCAGCAGCTTAGCGGGGGGACGCACAGATACGCAGTATTTT. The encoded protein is CASSLAGGRTDTQYF.

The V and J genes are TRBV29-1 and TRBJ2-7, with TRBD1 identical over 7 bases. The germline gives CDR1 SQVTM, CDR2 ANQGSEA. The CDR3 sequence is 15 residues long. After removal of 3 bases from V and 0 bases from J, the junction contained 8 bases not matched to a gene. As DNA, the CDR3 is TGCAGCGTTGAGTGGGTCAGGGGGACCTCCTACGAGCAGTACTTC. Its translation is CSVEWVRGTSYEQYF.

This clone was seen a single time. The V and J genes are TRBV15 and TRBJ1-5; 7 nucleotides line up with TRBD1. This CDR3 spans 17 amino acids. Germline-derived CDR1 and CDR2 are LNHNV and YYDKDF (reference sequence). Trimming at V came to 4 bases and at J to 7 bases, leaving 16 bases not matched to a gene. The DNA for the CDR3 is TGTGCCACCAGCACGACACAGGGGCTCCCTTCGGTCCAGCCCCAGCATTTT. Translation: CATSTTQGLPSVQPQHF.

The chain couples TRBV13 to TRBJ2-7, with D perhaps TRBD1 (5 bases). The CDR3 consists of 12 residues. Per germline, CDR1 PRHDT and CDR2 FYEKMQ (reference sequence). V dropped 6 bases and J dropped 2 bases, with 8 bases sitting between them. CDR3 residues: CASSRQPYEQYF. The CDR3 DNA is TGTGCCAGCAGTAGACAGCCCTACGAGCAGTACTTC. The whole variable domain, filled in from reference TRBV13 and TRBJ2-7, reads AAGVIQSPRHLIKEKRETATLKCYPIPRHDTVYWYQQGPGQDPQFLISFYEKMQSDKGSIPDRFSAQQFSDYHSELNMSSLELGDSALYFCASSRQPYEQYFGPGTRLTVT.

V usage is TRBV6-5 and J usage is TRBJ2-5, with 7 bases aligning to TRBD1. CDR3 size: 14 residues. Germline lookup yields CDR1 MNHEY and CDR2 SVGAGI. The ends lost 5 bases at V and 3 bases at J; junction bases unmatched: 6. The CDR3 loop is CASSPPGTEETQYF. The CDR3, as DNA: TGTGCCAGCAGTCCCCCCGGGACAGAAGAGACCCAGTACTTC.

The CDR3 bases are TGTGCCTGGAGTGTAGGGCAGGGAGACCCCTACGAGCAGTACTTC. This encodes CAWSVGQGDPYEQYF. This sequence joins TRBV30 and TRBJ2-7, with D perhaps matching TRBD1 or TRBD2 (5 bases each). CDR3 length: 15 amino acids. The germline V and J ends were trimmed by 0 bases and 2 bases, with 14 bases remaining between them. The germline gives CDR1 GTSNPN, CDR2 SVGIG (reference sequence). Looking up the rest from reference TRBV30 and TRBJ2-7 gives the full variable domain: SQTIHQWPATLVQPVGSPLSLECTVEGTSNPNLYWYRQAAGRGLQLLFYSVGIGQISSEVPQNLSASRPQDRQFILSSKKLLLSDSGFYLCAWSVGQGDPYEQYFGPGTRLTVT.

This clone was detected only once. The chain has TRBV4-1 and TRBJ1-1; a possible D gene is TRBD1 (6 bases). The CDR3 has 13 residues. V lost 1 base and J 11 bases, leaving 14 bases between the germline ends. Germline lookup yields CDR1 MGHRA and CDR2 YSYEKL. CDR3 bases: TGCGCCAGCAGCCAAGGGAACAGGGTGGCTGCTTTCTTT. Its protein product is CASSQGNRVAAFF.

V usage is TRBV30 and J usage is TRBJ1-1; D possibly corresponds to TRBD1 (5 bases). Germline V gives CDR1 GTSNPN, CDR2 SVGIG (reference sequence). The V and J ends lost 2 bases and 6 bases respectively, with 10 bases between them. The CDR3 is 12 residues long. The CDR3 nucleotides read TGTGCCTGGAGTTACGGGGACCCTGAAGCTTTCTTT. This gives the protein CAWSYGDPEAFF.

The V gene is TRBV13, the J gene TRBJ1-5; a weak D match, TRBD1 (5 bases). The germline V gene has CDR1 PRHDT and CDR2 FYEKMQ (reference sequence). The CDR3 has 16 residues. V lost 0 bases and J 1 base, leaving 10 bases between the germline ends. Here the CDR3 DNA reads TGTGCCAGCAGCTTAGGCGTAGCAGGGAGCAATCAGCCCCAGCATTTT. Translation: CASSLGVAGSNQPQHF.